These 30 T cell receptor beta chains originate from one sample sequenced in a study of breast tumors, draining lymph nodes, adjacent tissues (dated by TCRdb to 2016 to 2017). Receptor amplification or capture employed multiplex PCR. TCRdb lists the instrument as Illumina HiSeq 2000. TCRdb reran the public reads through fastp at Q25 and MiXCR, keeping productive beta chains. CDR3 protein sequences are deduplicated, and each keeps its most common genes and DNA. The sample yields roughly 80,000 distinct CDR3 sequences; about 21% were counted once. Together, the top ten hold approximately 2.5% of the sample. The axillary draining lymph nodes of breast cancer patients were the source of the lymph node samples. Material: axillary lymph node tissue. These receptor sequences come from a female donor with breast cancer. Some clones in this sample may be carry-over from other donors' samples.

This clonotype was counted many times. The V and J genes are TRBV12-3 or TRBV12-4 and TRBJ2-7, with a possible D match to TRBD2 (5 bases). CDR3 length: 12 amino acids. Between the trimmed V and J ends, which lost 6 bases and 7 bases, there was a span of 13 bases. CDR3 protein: CASSRGVGEQYF. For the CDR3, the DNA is TGTGCCAGCAGCCGGGGAGTCGGGGAGCAGTACTTC.

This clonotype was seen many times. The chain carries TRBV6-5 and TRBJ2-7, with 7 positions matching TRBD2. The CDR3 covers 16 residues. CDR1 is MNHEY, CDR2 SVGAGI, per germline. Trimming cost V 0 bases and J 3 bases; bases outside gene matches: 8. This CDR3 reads CASSYSARENYYEQYF. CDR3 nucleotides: TGTGCCAGCAGTTACTCTGCGCGGGAGAACTACTACGAGCAGTACTTC.

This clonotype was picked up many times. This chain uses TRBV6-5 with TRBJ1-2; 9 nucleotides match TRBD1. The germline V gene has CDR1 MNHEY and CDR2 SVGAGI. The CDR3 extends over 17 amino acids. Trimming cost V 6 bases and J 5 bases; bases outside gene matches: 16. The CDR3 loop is CASRNGQGSWREYGYTF. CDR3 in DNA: TGTGCCAGCAGAAACGGACAGGGGTCGTGGAGGGAATATGGCTACACCTTC.

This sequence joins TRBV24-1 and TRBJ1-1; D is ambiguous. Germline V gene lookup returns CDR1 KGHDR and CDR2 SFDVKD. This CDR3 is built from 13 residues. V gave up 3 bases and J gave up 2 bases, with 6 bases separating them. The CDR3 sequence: CATSDTLNTEAFF. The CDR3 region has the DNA TGTGCCACCAGTGATACGCTAAACACTGAAGCTTTCTTT.

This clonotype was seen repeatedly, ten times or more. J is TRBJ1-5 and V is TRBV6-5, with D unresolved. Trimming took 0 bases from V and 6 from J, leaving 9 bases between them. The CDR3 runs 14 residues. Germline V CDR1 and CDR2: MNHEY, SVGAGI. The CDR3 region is CASSYSRNSQPQHF. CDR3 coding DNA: TGTGCCAGCAGTTACTCGAGGAACAGTCAGCCCCAGCATTTT.

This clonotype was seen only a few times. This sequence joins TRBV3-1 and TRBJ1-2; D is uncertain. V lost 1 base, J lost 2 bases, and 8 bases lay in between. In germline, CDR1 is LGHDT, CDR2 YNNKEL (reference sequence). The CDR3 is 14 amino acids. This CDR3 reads CASSQGQANYGYTF. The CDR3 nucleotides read TGTGCCAGCAGCCAAGGGCAGGCCAACTATGGCTACACCTTC.

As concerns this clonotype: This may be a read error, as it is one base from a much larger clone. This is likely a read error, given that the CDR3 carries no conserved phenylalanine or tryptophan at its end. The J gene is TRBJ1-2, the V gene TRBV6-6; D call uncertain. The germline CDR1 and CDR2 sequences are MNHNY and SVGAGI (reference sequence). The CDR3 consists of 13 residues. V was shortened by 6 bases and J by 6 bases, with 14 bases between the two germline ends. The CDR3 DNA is TGTGCCAGCAGACTTACTTATGGGCATGGCTACACCCTC. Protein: CASRLTYGHGYTL.

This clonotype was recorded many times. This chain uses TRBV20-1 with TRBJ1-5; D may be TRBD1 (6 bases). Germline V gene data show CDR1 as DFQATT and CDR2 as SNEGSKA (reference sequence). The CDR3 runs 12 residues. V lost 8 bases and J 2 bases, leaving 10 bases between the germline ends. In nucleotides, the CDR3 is TGCAGTCTACAGGGCGGCAATCAGCCCCAGCATTTT. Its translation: CSLQGGNQPQHF.

The CDR3 loop is CASSRRVVNTEAFF. The CDR3 DNA is TGTGCCAGCAGCCGCAGGGTAGTGAACACTGAAGCTTTCTTT. The chain joins TRBV7-3 to TRBJ1-1; a possible D gene is TRBD1 (5 bases). Germline V CDR1 and CDR2: SGHTA, FQGTGA. Trimming took off 5 bases at V and 0 bases at J, with 10 bases between the two ends. This CDR3 is 14 amino acids long.

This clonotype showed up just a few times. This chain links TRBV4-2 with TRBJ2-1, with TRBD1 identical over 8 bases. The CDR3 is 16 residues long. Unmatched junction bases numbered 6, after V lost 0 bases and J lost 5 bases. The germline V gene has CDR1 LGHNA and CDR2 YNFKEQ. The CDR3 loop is CASSQEVRGRHNEQFF. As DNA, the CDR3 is TGTGCCAGCAGCCAAGAGGTCAGGGGGCGTCACAATGAGCAGTTCTTC.

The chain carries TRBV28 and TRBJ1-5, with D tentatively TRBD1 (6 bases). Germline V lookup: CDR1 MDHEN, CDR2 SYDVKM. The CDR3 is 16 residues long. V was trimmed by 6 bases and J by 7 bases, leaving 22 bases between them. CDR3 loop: CASRWGAQRERQPQHF. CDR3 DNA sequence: TGTGCCAGCAGGTGGGGGGCGCAGAGGGAGCGACAGCCCCAGCATTTT.

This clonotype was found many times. CDR3 loop: CASSSGVEARETQYF. The CDR3 DNA follows: TGTGCCAGCAGTTCAGGGGTCGAGGCAAGAGAGACCCAGTACTTC. The chain joins TRBV4-2 to TRBJ2-5; a possible D gene is TRBD1 (6 bases). The V and J ends lost 6 bases and 4 bases respectively, with 18 bases between them. The CDR3 is 15 residues long. Germline V gene sequence: CDR1 LGHNA, CDR2 YNFKEQ.

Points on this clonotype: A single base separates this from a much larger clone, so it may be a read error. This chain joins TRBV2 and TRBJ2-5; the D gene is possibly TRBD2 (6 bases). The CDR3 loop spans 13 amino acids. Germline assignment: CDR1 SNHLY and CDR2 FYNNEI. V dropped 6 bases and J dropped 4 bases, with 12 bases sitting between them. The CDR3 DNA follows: TGTGCCAGCAGCCAGGGACTTCGAGAGACCCAGTACTTC. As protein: CASSQGLRETQYF.

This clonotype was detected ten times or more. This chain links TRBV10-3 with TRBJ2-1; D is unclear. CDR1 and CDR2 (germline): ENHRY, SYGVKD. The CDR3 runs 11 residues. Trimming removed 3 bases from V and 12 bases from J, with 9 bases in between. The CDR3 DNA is TGTGCCATCAGTGAATCGCACCGGCAGTTCTTC. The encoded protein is CAISESHRQFF.

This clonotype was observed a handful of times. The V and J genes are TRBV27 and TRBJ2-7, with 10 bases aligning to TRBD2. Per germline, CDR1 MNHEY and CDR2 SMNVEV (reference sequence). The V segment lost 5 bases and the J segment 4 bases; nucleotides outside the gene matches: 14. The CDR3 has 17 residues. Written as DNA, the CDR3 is TGTGCCAGCAGTCACGAAAGCCCGGGACTAGCGCCGTACGAGCAGTACTTC. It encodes CASSHESPGLAPYEQYF.

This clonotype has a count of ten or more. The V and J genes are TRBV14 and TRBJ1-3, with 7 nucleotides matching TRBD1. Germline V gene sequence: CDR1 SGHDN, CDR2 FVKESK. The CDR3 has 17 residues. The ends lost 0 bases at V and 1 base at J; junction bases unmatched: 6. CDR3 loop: CASSQDRVTGSGNTIYF. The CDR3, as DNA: TGTGCCAGCAGCCAAGATCGAGTGACAGGGTCTGGAAACACCATATATTTT.

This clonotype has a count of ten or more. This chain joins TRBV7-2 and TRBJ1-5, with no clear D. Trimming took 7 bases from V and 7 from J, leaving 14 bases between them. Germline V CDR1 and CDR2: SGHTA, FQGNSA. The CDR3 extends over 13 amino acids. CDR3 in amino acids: CASTSNSVQPQHF. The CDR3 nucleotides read TGTGCCAGCACCTCGAACAGCGTGCAGCCCCAGCATTTT.

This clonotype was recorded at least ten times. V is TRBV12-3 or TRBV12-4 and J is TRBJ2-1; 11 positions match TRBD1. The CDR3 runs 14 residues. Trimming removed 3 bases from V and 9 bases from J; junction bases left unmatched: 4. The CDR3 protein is CASSLDRGQGEQFF. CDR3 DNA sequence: TGTGCCAGCAGTTTGGACAGGGGGCAGGGTGAGCAGTTCTTC.

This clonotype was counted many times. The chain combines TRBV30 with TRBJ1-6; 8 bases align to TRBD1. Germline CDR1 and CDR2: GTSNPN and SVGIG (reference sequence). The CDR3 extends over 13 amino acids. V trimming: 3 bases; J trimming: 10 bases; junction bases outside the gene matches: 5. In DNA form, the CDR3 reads TGTGCCTGGAGGCCAACAGGGGGATCACCCCTCCACTTT. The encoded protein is CAWRPTGGSPLHF.

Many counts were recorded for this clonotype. CDR3 bases: TGTGCCAGTAGTAAGAGAGGGAATTACAATGAGCAGTTCTTC. Its protein is CASSKRGNYNEQFF. J is TRBJ2-1 and V is TRBV19; D may be TRBD2 (5 bases). Germline V gene sequence: CDR1 LNHDA, CDR2 SQIVND (reference sequence). Deletions cut 4 bases from V and 4 bases from J, with 11 bases between. The CDR3 totals 14 residues.

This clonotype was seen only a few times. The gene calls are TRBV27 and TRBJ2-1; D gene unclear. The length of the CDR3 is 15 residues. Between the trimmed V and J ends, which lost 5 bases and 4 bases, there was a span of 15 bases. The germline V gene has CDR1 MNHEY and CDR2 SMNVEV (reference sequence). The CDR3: CASSPSRSGYNEQFF. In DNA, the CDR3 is TGTGCCAGCAGTCCCAGTCGTTCTGGATACAATGAGCAGTTCTTC.

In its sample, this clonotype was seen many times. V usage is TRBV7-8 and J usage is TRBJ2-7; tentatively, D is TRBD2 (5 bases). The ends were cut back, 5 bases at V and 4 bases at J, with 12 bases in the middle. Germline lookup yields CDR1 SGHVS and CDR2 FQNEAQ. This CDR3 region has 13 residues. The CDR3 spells CASSVPSGYEQYF. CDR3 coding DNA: TGTGCCAGCAGCGTCCCGAGCGGATACGAGCAGTACTTC.

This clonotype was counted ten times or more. CDR3 sequence: CASSLAGSGYEQYF. CDR3 DNA: TGTGCCAGCAGCTTAGCCGGGAGTGGCTACGAGCAGTACTTC. V usage is TRBV7-6 and J usage is TRBJ2-7, with D perhaps TRBD2 (6 bases). Trimming removed 0 bases from V and 3 bases from J, with 9 bases in between. This CDR3 region has 14 residues. The germline V gene encodes CDR1 SGHVS and CDR2 FNYEAQ.

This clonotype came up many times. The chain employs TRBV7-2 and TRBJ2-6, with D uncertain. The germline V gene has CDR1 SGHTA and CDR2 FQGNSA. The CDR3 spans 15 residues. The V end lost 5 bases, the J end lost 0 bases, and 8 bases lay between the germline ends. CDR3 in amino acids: CASSPFSSGANVLTF. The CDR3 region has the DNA TGTGCCAGCAGCCCATTCAGCTCTGGGGCCAACGTCCTGACTTTC.

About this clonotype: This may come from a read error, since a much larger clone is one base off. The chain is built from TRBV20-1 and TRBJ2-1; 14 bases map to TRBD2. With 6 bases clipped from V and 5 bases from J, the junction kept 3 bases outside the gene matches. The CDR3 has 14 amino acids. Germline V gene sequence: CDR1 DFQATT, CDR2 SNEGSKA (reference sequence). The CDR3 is CSAGTSGRHNEQFF. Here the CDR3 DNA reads TGCAGTGCCGGGACTAGCGGGAGACACAATGAGCAGTTCTTC.

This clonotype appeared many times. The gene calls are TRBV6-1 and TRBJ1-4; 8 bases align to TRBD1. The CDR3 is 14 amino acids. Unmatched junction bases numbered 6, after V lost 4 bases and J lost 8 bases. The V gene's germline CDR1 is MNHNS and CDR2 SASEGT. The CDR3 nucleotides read TGTGCCAGCAGTGTGGGACAGGAGAACGAAAAACTGTTTTTT. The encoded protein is CASSVGQENEKLFF.

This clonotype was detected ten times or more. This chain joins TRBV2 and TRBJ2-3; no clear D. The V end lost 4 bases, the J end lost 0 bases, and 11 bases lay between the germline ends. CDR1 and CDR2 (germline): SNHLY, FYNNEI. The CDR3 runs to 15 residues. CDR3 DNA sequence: TGTGCCAGCAGTGTGGTTGGCCAAAGCACAGATACGCAGTATTTT. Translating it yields CASSVVGQSTDTQYF.

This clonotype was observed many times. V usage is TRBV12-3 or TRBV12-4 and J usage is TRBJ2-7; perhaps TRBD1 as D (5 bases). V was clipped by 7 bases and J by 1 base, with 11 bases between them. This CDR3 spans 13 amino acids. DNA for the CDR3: TGTGCCAGCACCCGGACACCGTCCTACGAGCAGTACTTC. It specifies CASTRTPSYEQYF.

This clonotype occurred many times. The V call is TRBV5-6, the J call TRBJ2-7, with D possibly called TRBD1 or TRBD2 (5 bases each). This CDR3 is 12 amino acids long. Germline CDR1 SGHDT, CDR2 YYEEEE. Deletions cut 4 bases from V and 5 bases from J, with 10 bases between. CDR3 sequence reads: CASSRMGDEQYF. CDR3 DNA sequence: TGTGCCAGCAGCCGGATGGGGGACGAGCAGTACTTC.

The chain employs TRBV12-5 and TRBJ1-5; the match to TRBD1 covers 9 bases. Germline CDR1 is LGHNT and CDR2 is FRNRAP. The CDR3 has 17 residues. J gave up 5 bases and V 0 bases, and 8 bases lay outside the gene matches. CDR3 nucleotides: TGTGCTAGTGGTTTGGTACCATTTGGACAGGGGTATCAGCCCCAGCATTTT. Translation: CASGLVPFGQGYQPQHF.